Given below is one T cell receptor (beta chain) in context. The target antigen is unknown. This specimen comes from a study of CD8+ T cells in alopecia areata. Germline CDR1 GTSNPN, CDR2 SVGIG (reference sequence). This CDR3 has 13 residues. V was trimmed by 3 bases and J by 10 bases, leaving 16 bases between them. Findings and limits, study-wide: Clonality was higher in lesional than normal scalp, especially in alopecia totalis/universalis.

Following RNA extraction, reverse transcription yielded cDNA that acted as the sequencing template. The table came from immunoSEQ multiplex PCR; TCRdb's copy has only in-frame clones and leaves some out. The sample holds roughly 92,000 clones, around 70% seen once. Indicated treatment: oral pan-JAK inhibitor, 5-10 mg twice daily. The gene calls are TRBV30 and TRBJ2-1; D is possibly TRBD2 (6 bases). This sample comprised CD8+ T cells sorted from blood, obtained at week 44, from a patient treated with tofacitinib. The TCR comes from a human donor with alopecia areata. The CDR3 nucleotides read TGTGCCTGGAGCACAAGCGGAGGGGCCGAGCAGTTCTTC. Its protein product is CAWSTSGGAEQFF.